What follows are 4 T cell receptor beta chains derived from one specimen sequenced in a study of blood T cell repertoires in COVID-19. Data came from immunoSEQ multiplex PCR; TCRdb stores just in-frame clones and leaves some out. Of 110,000 or so clones in the sample, 65% to 90% were seen once. Sequencing input: peripheral blood. The receptors stem from a man aged 50 to 60 with acute or convalescent COVID-19.

The V gene is TRBV11-3, the J gene TRBJ2-7; 11 nucleotides match TRBD2. The CDR3 spans 15 residues. V lost 5 bases and J lost 5; bases outside the gene matches: 8. Germline CDR1 SGHNT, CDR2 YENEEA. The CDR3 nucleotides read TGTGCCAGCAGCCCAATACTAGCGGGAGTCAACGAGCAGTACTTC. This codes for CASSPILAGVNEQYF.

This CDR3 reads CASLSSVVGSLADTQYF. The CDR3 DNA reads as TGTGCCAGCCTCAGTAGCGTCGTGGGATCCCTCGCAGATACGCAGTATTTT. The V and J genes are TRBV28 and TRBJ2-3; perhaps TRBD2 as D (5 bases). Trimming shortened V by 8 bases and J by 4 bases, and 25 bases separated the two germline ends. This CDR3 comprises 17 residues. Germline CDR1 is MDHEN and CDR2 is SYDVKM.

The chain uses TRBV5-1 and TRBJ1-2; 8 nucleotides line up with TRBD1. The CDR3 length is 14 residues. The germline V gene has CDR1 SGHRS and CDR2 YFSETQ. The V and J ends lost 4 bases and 7 bases, in that order; junction bases with no gene match: 9. CDR3 amino acids: CASSPDRGLGGYTF. The CDR3 DNA reads as TGCGCCAGCAGCCCCGACAGGGGATTAGGTGGCTACACCTTC.

This clone was picked up a small number of times. The chain is built from TRBV9 and TRBJ2-1, with a tentative D call TRBD1 (6 bases). V lost 4 bases and J 10 bases, leaving 15 bases between the germline ends. Germline CDR1 and CDR2: SGDLS and YYNGEE. The CDR3 runs 13 residues. In DNA, the CDR3 is TGTGCCAGCAGCTCCCACAGGGTACGCGAGCAGTTCTTC. Residues: CASSSHRVREQFF.